These 27 T cell receptor beta chains were sequenced from one sample in a study of T-cell memory formation after mild COVID-19 (dated by TCRdb to the early 2020s). Preparation of the library involved 5' RACE. Sequencing was performed on an Illumina NovaSeq 6000. TCRdb cleaned the public reads at Q25 with fastp, built clones with MiXCR and kept in-frame beta chains. All rows with the same CDR3 protein become a single entry with the most common DNA and genes. The sample yields about 150,000 distinct CDR3 sequences; roughly 13% were counted once. Approximately 3.4% of the sample is in the top ten clones. Sequencing input: PBMCs or a T cell subset sorted from them (not recorded which). These TCRs come from a man younger than 35 who had mild COVID-19 (a few samples of this study predate the infection). The sample titles of this study are shuffled in the database, so cell type and time point are left out; the donor was told from shared clones.

The CDR3 DNA sequence: TGCGCCAGCAGCCAAGTCGAGTGGAACTATGGCTACACCTTC. It is translated as CASSQVEWNYGYTF. The V gene is TRBV4-3, the J gene TRBJ1-2, with D uncertain. Trimming took 1 base from V and 2 from J, leaving 8 bases between them. The CDR3 loop spans 14 amino acids. The germline V gene has CDR1 LGHNA and CDR2 YSLEER.

The table lists this clonotype with many counts. The chain uses TRBV5-1 and TRBJ2-7; D gene uncertain. CDR1 SGHRS and CDR2 YFSETQ come from the germline V gene. This CDR3 has 12 residues. Trimming took off 0 bases at V and 3 bases at J, with 4 bases between the two ends. The CDR3 sequence: CASSLDIYEQYF. The CDR3 nucleotides read TGCGCCAGCAGCTTGGATATCTACGAGCAGTACTTC.

This chain joins TRBV7-9 and TRBJ1-1; D gene unclear. V lost 2 bases and J lost 4, with 11 bases in between. The CDR3 length is 14 residues. CDR1 and CDR2 (germline): SEHNR, FQNEAQ (reference sequence). The CDR3 region has the DNA TGTGCCAGCAGCTTAAGGAGGGCGGGCACTGAAGCTTTCTTT. Its translation: CASSLRRAGTEAFF.

The chain recombines TRBV6-5 with TRBJ2-1, with 11 bases that match TRBD2. The CDR3 length is 16 residues. The V gene end was trimmed by 10 bases and the J gene end by 6 bases; junction bases not matched to a gene: 14. Germline V gene sequence: CDR1 MNHEY, CDR2 SVGAGI. The CDR3 nucleotides read TGTGCCACTAGACGGGACACTAGCGGGGGCCCCAATGAGCAGTTCTTC. It specifies CATRRDTSGGPNEQFF.

V is TRBV6-8 and J is TRBJ1-6; maybe TRBD1 (6 bases). CDR1 MNHGY and CDR2 SAAAGT come from the germline V gene. The V end lost 2 bases, the J end lost 4 bases, and 9 bases lay between the germline ends. There are 15 residues in the CDR3. The DNA of the CDR3 is TGTGCCAGCAGTTACCTGACAGGATATAATTCACCCCTCCACTTT. This encodes CASSYLTGYNSPLHF.

This clonotype was seen a handful of times. V usage is TRBV6-6 and J usage is TRBJ2-3, with 8 bases lining up with TRBD2. V shed 10 bases and J 0 bases; nucleotides not matched to a gene: 3. CDR3 length: 13 amino acids. The germline V gene encodes CDR1 MNHNY and CDR2 SVGAGI (reference sequence). The CDR3 sequence is CAIGGASTDTQYF. CDR3 DNA: TGTGCCATCGGGGGGGCCAGCACAGATACGCAGTATTTT.

Only a few counts were recorded for this clonotype. This chain links TRBV5-1 with TRBJ1-6; the D gene is possibly TRBD1 (6 bases). The germline V gene has CDR1 SGHRS and CDR2 YFSETQ. Trimming cost V 0 bases and J 10 bases, with 11 bases left between them. The CDR3 is made up of 14 amino acids. CDR3 region: CASSLAGVESPLHF. The CDR3 nucleotides are TGCGCCAGCAGCTTGGCAGGGGTTGAGTCACCCCTCCACTTT.

The rearrangement links TRBV25-1 to TRBJ2-3, with D tentatively TRBD1 (6 bases). V lost 5 bases, J lost 0 bases, and 15 bases lay in between. The CDR3 runs to 16 residues. Germline values: CDR1 MGHDK, CDR2 SYGVNS. This chain's CDR3 is CASSLGWGQSTDTQYF. As DNA, the CDR3 is TGTGCCAGCAGTCTGGGTTGGGGACAAAGCACAGATACGCAGTATTTT.

The gene calls are TRBV7-2 and TRBJ1-5; 10 positions match TRBD1. This CDR3 is 15 amino acids long. Germline CDR1 reads SGHTA; CDR2 reads FQGNSA. J was trimmed by 5 bases and V by 5 bases; bases with no gene match: 6. CDR3 amino acids: CASSGDRGLHQPQHF. CDR3 nucleotides: TGTGCCAGCAGCGGGGACAGGGGACTTCATCAGCCCCAGCATTTT.

This clonotype was detected only a few times. The genes are TRBV15 and TRBJ1-2; no clear D. In germline, CDR1 is LNHNV, CDR2 YYDKDF (reference sequence). The CDR3 spans 15 residues. The V end was cut by 6 bases, the J end by 0 bases, with 14 bases between. CDR3 amino acids: CATSPDPLANYGYTF. CDR3 DNA sequence: TGTGCCACCAGTCCCGACCCGTTAGCTAACTATGGCTACACCTTC.

This clonotype has only a few counts. This chain connects TRBV7-2 to TRBJ1-5; D is unresolved. Germline assignment: CDR1 SGHTA and CDR2 FQGNSA. The CDR3 runs 15 residues. V lost 1 base and J 1 base, leaving 8 bases between the germline ends. The CDR3 loop is CASSLVPESNQPQHF. CDR3 nucleotides: TGTGCCAGCAGCTTAGTGCCAGAGAGCAATCAGCCCCAGCATTTT.

This clonotype was counted at least ten times. V gene TRBV12-3 or TRBV12-4 combines with J gene TRBJ2-7; the D is unclear. V was clipped by 1 base and J by 4 bases, with 8 bases between them. CDR3 length: 13 residues. CDR3 coding DNA: TGTGCCAGCAGTTTAGGACAACTTTACGAGCAGTACGTC. As protein: CASSLGQLYEQYV.

In regard to this clonotype: The DNA is omitted, as the CDR3 cannot be located on it reliably, and the CDR3 follows TCRdb's listing. V is TRBV6-5 and J is TRBJ1-6. A total of 13 residues make up the CDR3, ends included. Germline loops: CDR1 MNHEY, CDR2 SVGAGI. The CDR3 loop reads CASSYTFGSPLHF.

V gene TRBV12-3 or TRBV12-4 combines with J gene TRBJ2-3; 11 bases map to TRBD2. Trimming removed 7 bases from V and 2 bases from J; junction bases left unmatched: 5. There are 15 residues in the CDR3. Here the CDR3 reads CASTLAGGPTDTQYF. CDR3 bases: TGTGCCAGCACCCTAGCGGGGGGCCCCACAGATACGCAGTATTTT.

A few counts support this clonotype. The chain has TRBV6-5 and TRBJ2-4, with TRBD2 matching over 7 bases. This CDR3 region has 16 residues. CDR1 MNHEY and CDR2 SVGAGI come from the germline V gene. J gave up 1 base and V 6 bases, and 9 bases lay outside the gene matches. The CDR3 nucleotides read TGTGCCAGCAGGGAGTGGGGGGGAAATGCCAAAAACATTCAGTACTTC. Translation gives CASREWGGNAKNIQYF.

This clonotype was picked up a small number of times. The rearrangement joins TRBV29-1 to TRBJ1-1; the D is unclear. The germline CDR1 and CDR2 sequences are SQVTM and ANQGSEA. Trimming took 6 bases from V and 1 from J, leaving 12 bases between them. The CDR3 is made up of 13 amino acids. CDR3 nucleotides: TGCAGCGTCGGTTTACAGTGGAACACTGAAGCTTTCTTT. Translating it yields CSVGLQWNTEAFF. Drawing the rest from reference TRBV29-1 and TRBJ1-1, the complete variable domain is SAVISQKPSRDICQRGTSLTIQCQVDSQVTMMFWYRQQPGQSLTLIATANQGSEATYESGFVIDKFPISRPNLTFSTLTVSNMSPEDSSIYLCSVGLQWNTEAFFGQGTRLTVV.

The gene calls are TRBV7-2 and TRBJ1-1; unclear D gene. Trimming pared 2 bases from V and 6 bases from J, leaving 13 bases between. There are 14 residues in the CDR3. CDR1 is SGHTA, CDR2 FQGNSA, per germline. CDR3 bases: TGTGCCAGCAGCTTATATTGGTCAGACGCTGAAGCTTTCTTT. This encodes CASSLYWSDAEAFF.

This clonotype was counted a few times. The CDR3 sequence: CASSQQGEETQYF. Written as DNA, the CDR3 is TGTGCCAGCAGCCAACAGGGGGAAGAGACCCAGTACTTC. J is TRBJ2-5 and V is TRBV5-6; 8 nucleotides match TRBD1. There are 13 residues in the CDR3. Germline CDR1 is SGHDT and CDR2 is YYEEEE. Unmatched junction bases numbered 2, after V lost 4 bases and J lost 3 bases.

This clonotype was observed at least ten times. This chain connects TRBV7-2 to TRBJ1-1, with TRBD1 as a possible D gene (5 bases). Germline V gene lookup returns CDR1 SGHTA and CDR2 FQGNSA. CDR3 length: 12 residues. Trimming pared 3 bases from V and 11 bases from J, leaving 13 bases between. The DNA of the CDR3 is TGTGCCAGCAGCTTGGACGGGGCAGGGGCTTTCTTT. Protein product: CASSLDGAGAFF.

V is TRBV7-6 and J is TRBJ2-2, with a possible D match to TRBD1 (5 bases). The germline V gene has CDR1 SGHVS and CDR2 FNYEAQ. The CDR3 totals 14 residues. V gave up 5 bases and J gave up 4 bases, with 11 bases separating them. The CDR3 loop is CASSVRQSTGELFF. The CDR3 DNA reads TGTGCCAGCAGCGTCCGACAGTCCACCGGGGAGCTGTTTTTT.

This clonotype has only a few counts. V and J are TRBV5-1 and TRBJ2-3, with 8 positions matching TRBD2. V dropped 4 bases and J dropped 5; count of bases not matched to a gene: 12. Germline V gene lookup returns CDR1 SGHRS and CDR2 YFSETQ. This CDR3 comprises 16 residues. CDR3 loop: CASSPRFSGVIDTQYF. The CDR3 DNA follows: TGCGCCAGCAGCCCTCGCTTTAGCGGGGTAATAGATACGCAGTATTTT.

The V and J genes are TRBV7-3 and TRBJ2-7; D perhaps matches TRBD1 (5 bases). Trimming cost V 5 bases and J 2 bases, with 7 bases left between them. Germline assignment: CDR1 SGHTA and CDR2 FQGTGA. CDR3 size: 12 residues. CDR3 bases: TGTGCCAGCAGCCGACAGCCCTACGAGCAGTACGTC. Its translation: CASSRQPYEQYV.

Only a few counts were recorded for this clonotype. The chain couples TRBV20-1 to TRBJ2-7; the D gene is possibly TRBD1 (6 bases). This CDR3 is 11 amino acids long. CDR1 DFQATT and CDR2 SNEGSKA come from the germline V gene (reference sequence). Trimming shortened V by 5 bases and J by 4 bases, and 9 bases separated the two germline ends. DNA of the CDR3: TGCAGTGCTGCAACAGGGTACGAGCAGTACGTC. It translates to CSAATGYEQYV.

The chain joins TRBV5-6 to TRBJ1-4, with D perhaps matching TRBD1 (5 bases). This CDR3 contains 15 residues. Germline V gives CDR1 SGHDT, CDR2 YYEEEE. Trimming shortened V by 3 bases and J by 7 bases, and 16 bases separated the two germline ends. This chain's CDR3 is CASSYRRGGVEKLFF. The DNA for the CDR3 is TGTGCCAGCAGCTACCGTAGGGGAGGGGTTGAAAAACTGTTTTTT.

The table lists this clonotype with many counts. The gene calls are TRBV7-6 and TRBJ2-1; the match to TRBD1 covers 8 bases. The J segment lost 3 bases and the V segment lost 0 bases, leaving 4 bases of the junction unmatched. The CDR3 is 16 residues long. CDR1 and CDR2 (germline): SGHVS, FNYEAQ. CDR3 residues: CASSLAPGQGYNEQFF. The CDR3 coding sequence is TGTGCCAGCAGCTTAGCGCCCGGACAGGGCTACAATGAGCAGTTCTTC.

The chain employs TRBV7-9 and TRBJ2-3; maybe TRBD1 (5 bases). The CDR3 runs to 15 residues. Between the trimmed V and J ends, which lost 3 bases and 0 bases, there was a span of 10 bases. Germline V gene data show CDR1 as SEHNR and CDR2 as FQNEAQ (reference sequence). The CDR3 coding sequence is TGTGCCAGCAGCTTTGATGGGGCTAGCACAGATACGCAGTATTTT. This translates into CASSFDGASTDTQYF.

This clonotype showed up just a few times. The gene calls are TRBV4-2 and TRBJ1-5, with D perhaps TRBD1 (6 bases). The germline V gene encodes CDR1 LGHNA and CDR2 YNFKEQ. The CDR3 covers 15 residues. V gave up 1 base and J gave up 2 bases, with 9 bases separating them. This CDR3 is CASSQVRGGNQPQHF. In nucleotides, the CDR3 is TGTGCCAGCAGCCAAGTGAGGGGGGGCAATCAGCCCCAGCATTTT.